Below are 3 T cell receptor beta chains sequenced from a single sample in a study of T cell repertoires in cytomegalovirus infection. The antigens these receptors bind are not known. TCRdb re-derived calls from the reads in MiXCR, one entry per CDR3 protein. The profile covers under 350,000 distinct CDR3 sequences, with 20% to 25% appearing a single time and roughly 19% taken by the ten largest. The starting material was cultured PBMCs, obtained from culture after CMV antigen stimulation. Receptors were obtained from a human donor in good health (CMV status not recorded). Some clones in this sample may be carry-over from other donors' samples.

This rearrangement joins TRBV20-1 to TRBJ1-5, with D tentatively TRBD1 (5 bases). This CDR3 region has 13 residues. The germline V and J ends were trimmed by 6 bases and 2 bases, with 11 bases remaining between them. Per the germline V gene, CDR1 is DFQATT and CDR2 is SNEGSKA (reference sequence). In DNA, the CDR3 is TGCAGTGCCATTGACAGAGGCAATCAGCCCCAGCATTTT. This gives the protein CSAIDRGNQPQHF.

This clonotype was recorded many times. The rearrangement links TRBV7-2 to TRBJ1-1; D call uncertain. Between the trimmed V and J ends, which lost 0 bases and 4 bases, there was a span of 3 bases. This CDR3 comprises 12 residues. From germline, CDR1 is SGHTA and CDR2 FQGNSA. This chain's CDR3 is CASSLAFTEAFF. In DNA, the CDR3 is TGTGCCAGCAGCTTAGCCTTCACTGAAGCTTTCTTT.

The genes are TRBV6-5 and TRBJ2-1, with 8 nucleotides matching TRBD2. CDR3 length: 16 residues. The germline V gene encodes CDR1 MNHEY and CDR2 SVGAGI. The V gene end was trimmed by 1 base and the J gene end by 5 bases; junction bases not matched to a gene: 7. CDR3 sequence: CASSYLELAENNEQFF. CDR3 nucleotide sequence: TGTGCCAGCAGTTACTTAGAACTAGCGGAAAACAATGAGCAGTTCTTC.